Below are 13 T cell receptor beta chains sequenced from a single sample in a study of blood T cell repertoires in COVID-19. Clones were read by immunoSEQ multiplex PCR, and TCRdb kept only the in-frame ones, dropping some. The table has 150,000 to 200,000 clones, 70% to 90% seen once; the top ten hold around 7%. Sample: peripheral blood. The receptors were gathered from an elderly woman in a cohort sampled during active or convalescent COVID-19.

The genes are TRBV28 and TRBJ2-6, with 13 nucleotides matching TRBD2. Germline-derived CDR1 and CDR2 are MDHEN and SYDVKM. Germline trimming cut 6 bases from V and 1 base from J; bases unmatched to any gene: 3. The CDR3 covers 17 residues. As DNA, the CDR3 is TGTGCCAGCAGCGAGACTAGCGGGGGGTCTGGGGCCAACGTCCTGACTTTC. Amino acid sequence: CASSETSGGSGANVLTF.

The genes are TRBV6-6 and TRBJ2-5, with D tentatively TRBD1 (6 bases). The V and J ends lost 0 bases and 6 bases respectively, with 17 bases between them. Germline V CDR1 and CDR2: MNHNY, SVGAGI (reference sequence). This CDR3 has 16 residues. The CDR3, as DNA: TGTGCCAGCAGTTACTCGATACAGGGCGCCGGGCAGACCCAGTACTTC. Translation: CASSYSIQGAGQTQYF.

The chain is built from TRBV4-3 and TRBJ2-1; 12 nucleotides match TRBD2. The ends lost 0 bases at V and 7 bases at J; junction bases unmatched: 7. This CDR3 is built from 17 residues. Germline V gene data show CDR1 as LGHNA and CDR2 as YSLEER. The CDR3 sequence is CASSQEALAGGLNEQFF. The CDR3 coding sequence is TGCGCCAGCAGCCAAGAAGCGCTAGCGGGGGGGCTGAATGAGCAGTTCTTC.

The rearrangement uses TRBV6-6 and TRBJ1-1, with 11 bases lining up with TRBD1. CDR3 length: 14 amino acids. V lost 6 bases to trimming and J lost 7 bases; unmatched junction nucleotides: 7. The V gene's germline CDR1 is MNHNY and CDR2 SVGAGI (reference sequence). The CDR3 DNA reads as TGTGCCAGCAGCCGGGACAGGGGGTATAGTGAAGCTTTCTTT. Protein sequence: CASSRDRGYSEAFF.

The chain recombines TRBV7-9 with TRBJ2-3, with 8 nucleotides matching TRBD2. Germline V gene sequence: CDR1 SEHNR, CDR2 FQNEAQ (reference sequence). CDR3 size: 15 residues. V was pared by 5 bases and J by 4 bases, with 8 bases of the junction left unmatched. The DNA for the CDR3 is TGTGCCAGCAGCGAACTGGCGGGGGGCCCAGATACGCAGTATTTT. Translation gives CASSELAGGPDTQYF.

The V call is TRBV6-1, the J call TRBJ1-2; D is perhaps TRBD1 (6 bases). Germline CDR1 MNHNS, CDR2 SASEGT. Trimming left V 3 bases short and J 8 bases short, with 19 bases between. The CDR3 covers 15 residues. CDR3 amino acids: CASSDPRGSVSGYTF. The CDR3 nucleotides read TGTGCCAGCAGTGATCCCAGGGGATCTGTTTCGGGCTACACCTTC.

This chain connects TRBV5-1 to TRBJ2-1, with D unclear. The ends were cut back, 3 bases at V and 4 bases at J, with 14 bases in the middle. The CDR3 is made up of 15 amino acids. Germline V gives CDR1 SGHRS, CDR2 YFSETQ. The CDR3 sequence: CASSSPKPAYNEQFF. The CDR3 region has the DNA TGCGCCAGCAGCTCCCCAAAACCCGCGTACAATGAGCAGTTCTTC.

This clone occurred many times. J is TRBJ2-2 and V is TRBV18; 7 bases are a match to TRBD1. The CDR3 is made up of 16 amino acids. Germline CDR1 is KGHSH and CDR2 is LQKENI. Trimming cost V 3 bases and J 1 base; bases outside gene matches: 5. The CDR3 coding sequence is TGTGCCAGCTCACCTAACAGGGGCCAGAACACCGGGGAGCTGTTTTTT. As protein: CASSPNRGQNTGELFF.

Concerning this clone itself: The junction shows a germline mismatch at one end, possibly a read error. The chain joins TRBV7-7 to TRBJ2-3; perhaps TRBD1 as D (6 bases). This CDR3 region has 14 residues. Germline V gene data show CDR1 as SSHAT and CDR2 as FNYEAQ (reference sequence). CDR3 DNA: TGTGCTAGCAGCCGTGGGGGCTACTCAGATACGCAGTATTTT. Protein product: CASSRGGYSDTQYF. Complete variable domain (other parts from reference TRBV7-7 and TRBJ2-3): GAGVSQSPRYKVTKRGQDVTLRCDPISSHATLYWYQQALGQGPEFLTYFNYEAQPDKSGLPSDRFSAERPEGSISTLTIQRTEQRDSAMYRCASSRGGYSDTQYFGPGTRLTVL.

V and J are TRBV3-1 (or the pseudogene TRBV3-2) and TRBJ1-2, with a possible D match to TRBD1 (5 bases). Trimming removed 4 bases from V and 4 bases from J, with 7 bases in between. CDR1 and CDR2 (germline): LGHDT, YNNKEL (reference sequence). The CDR3 consists of 12 residues. The CDR3 bases are TGTGCCAGCAGCCTGGGGCTCTATGGCTACACCTTC. Protein sequence: CASSLGLYGYTF.

Only one count was recorded for this clone. The chain employs TRBV5-8 and TRBJ1-3; no clear D. The CDR3 contains 14 residues. Germline values: CDR1 SGHTS, CDR2 YDEGEE. The germline V and J ends were trimmed by 4 bases and 0 bases, with 8 bases remaining between them. The CDR3 here is CASSGRYSGNTIYF. The CDR3 DNA follows: TGTGCCAGCAGCGGTAGATACTCTGGAAACACCATATATTTT.

The chain has TRBV6-5 and TRBJ1-1; D might be TRBD1 (6 bases). V lost 4 bases to trimming and J lost 3 bases, with 12 bases between them. The CDR3 spans 14 residues. Germline loops: CDR1 MNHEY, CDR2 SVGAGI. The CDR3 loop is CASSLTGGYTEAFF. CDR3 sequence (DNA): TGTGCCAGCAGTTTGACAGGCGGGTACACTGAAGCTTTCTTT.

V usage is TRBV9 and J usage is TRBJ1-6, with 11 bases lining up with TRBD1. From germline, CDR1 is SGDLS and CDR2 YYNGEE. After removal of 3 bases from V and 9 bases from J, the junction contained 8 bases not matched to a gene. The CDR3 consists of 16 residues. CDR3 coding DNA: TGTGCCAGCAGCGCCTTCCCGGACAGGGGGCTTTCACCCCTCCACTTT. Residues: CASSAFPDRGLSPLHF.